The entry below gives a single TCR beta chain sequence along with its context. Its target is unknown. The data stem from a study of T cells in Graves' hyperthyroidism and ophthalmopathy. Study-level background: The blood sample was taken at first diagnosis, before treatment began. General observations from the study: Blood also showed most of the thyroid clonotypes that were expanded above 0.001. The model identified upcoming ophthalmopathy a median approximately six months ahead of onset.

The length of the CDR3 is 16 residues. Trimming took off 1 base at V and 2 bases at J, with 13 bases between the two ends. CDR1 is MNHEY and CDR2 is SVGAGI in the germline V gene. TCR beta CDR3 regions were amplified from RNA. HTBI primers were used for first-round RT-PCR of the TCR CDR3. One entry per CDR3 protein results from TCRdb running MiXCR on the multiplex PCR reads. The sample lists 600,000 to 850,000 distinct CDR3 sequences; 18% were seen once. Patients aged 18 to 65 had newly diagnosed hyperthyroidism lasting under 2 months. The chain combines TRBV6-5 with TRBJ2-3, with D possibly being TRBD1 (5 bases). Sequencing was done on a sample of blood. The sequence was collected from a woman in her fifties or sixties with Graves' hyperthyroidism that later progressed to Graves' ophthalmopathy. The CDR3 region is CASSYCCREVTDTQYF. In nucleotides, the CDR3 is TGTGCCAGCAGTTACTGCTGCAGGGAAGTCACAGATACGCAGTATTTT.